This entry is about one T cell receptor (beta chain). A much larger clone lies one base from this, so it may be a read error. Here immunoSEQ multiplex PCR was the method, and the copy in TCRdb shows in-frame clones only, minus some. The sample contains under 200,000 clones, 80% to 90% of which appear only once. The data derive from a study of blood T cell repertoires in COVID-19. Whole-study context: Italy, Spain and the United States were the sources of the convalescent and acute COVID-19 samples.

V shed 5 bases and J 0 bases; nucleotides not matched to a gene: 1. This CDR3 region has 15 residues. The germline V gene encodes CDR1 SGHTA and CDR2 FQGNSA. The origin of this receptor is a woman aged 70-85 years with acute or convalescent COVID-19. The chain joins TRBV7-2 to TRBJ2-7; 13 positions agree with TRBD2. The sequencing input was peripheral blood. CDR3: CASSRTSGSSYEQYF. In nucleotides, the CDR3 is TGTGCCAGCAGCAGGACTAGCGGGAGCTCCTACGAGCAGTACTTC.